This T cell receptor beta chain was recorded in a study of blood T cells in healthy people across ages. Then a second PCR, running about 6 to 11 cycles, was carried out with a sample-barcoded 5' primer and a J-beta primer mix. TCRdb recomputed calls from the 5' RACE reads with MiXCR, one row per CDR3 protein. The sample holds about 2 million distinct CDR3 sequences, roughly 49% seen once. This CDR3 contains 16 residues. The ends lost 4 bases at V and 3 bases at J; junction bases unmatched: 4. Germline values: CDR1 DFQATT, CDR2 SNEGSKA (reference sequence). The rearrangement joins TRBV20-1 to TRBJ2-3; 16 bases fit TRBD2. The TCR was taken from a woman aged 40 to 50 in good health. The sample taken for sequencing was blood. The CDR3 is CSATTGLAGGTDTQYF. CDR3 coding DNA: TGCAGTGCTACTACGGGACTAGCGGGGGGGACAGATACGCAGTATTTT.